This T cell receptor beta chain was captured in a study of T cell repertoires in cytomegalovirus infection. Across the whole study: HLA-C-restricted CMV epitopes, recently identified, and well-studied HLA-B-restricted ones were used by the study. CMV infection plus the matching HLA type was flagged by public TCR beta signatures.

As to this clonotype: The antigen remains unidentified.

The CDR3 totals 11 residues. The ends were cut back, 4 bases at V and 7 bases at J, with 5 bases in the middle. Per the germline V gene, CDR1 is MNHEY and CDR2 is SVGEGT. A single record per CDR3 protein comes from TCRdb applying MiXCR to the reads. The repertoire has about 130,000 distinct CDR3 sequences, over 25% of them found once; the top ten carry about 50%. Study outcomes and limitations: Across the ex vivo response, the dominant clonotypes were HLA-C-restricted CMV-specific TCR beta clonotypes. Cumulative public TCR beta family frequency identified carriers of CMV plus the relevant HLA.

The source material was CD8+ T cells from cultured PBMCs, sampled from culture after CMV antigen stimulation. The chain uses TRBV6-2 or TRBV6-3 and TRBJ1-5; D not resolved. The receptor was derived from a human donor in good health (CMV status not recorded). Some clones in this sample may be carry-over from other donors' samples. The DNA for the CDR3 is TGTGCCAGCAGTTTCCCACAGCCCCAGCATTTT. Encoded protein: CASSFPQPQHF.